A selection of T cell receptor beta chains follows, all from one sample in a study of breast tumors, draining lymph nodes, adjacent tissues. MiXCR, run by TCRdb on the multiplex PCR reads, gives a single entry per CDR3 protein. The sample holds 120,000 to 150,000 distinct CDR3 sequences, about 30% seen once. Sequenced: axillary lymph node tissue. All receptors derive from a female donor with breast cancer. Some clones in this sample may be carry-over from other donors' samples. CDR3s include the opening cysteine and the closing phenylalanine or tryptophan. A D gene is named only where the DNA matches it firmly. Clone size is stated in some rows and not others, as once, few, many or a class when expanded.

v_gene: TRBV4-1; d_gene: .; abundance: many; j_gene: TRBJ2-5; CDR3nt: TGCGCCAGCAGCCAAGATCTCGGGACAAGTATCTTC; CDR3aa: CASSQDLGTSIF
v_gene: TRBV7-9; d_gene: .; abundance: many; j_gene: TRBJ2-3; CDR3nt: TGTGCCAGCACCACCGCTGATACGCAGTATTTT; CDR3aa: CASTTADTQYF
v_gene: TRBV6-6; d_gene: .; abundance: .; j_gene: TRBJ2-6; CDR3nt: TGCGCCAGCAGTGGGACTGTCGGACAGGTCTCTGGGGCCAACGTCCTGACTTTC; CDR3aa: CASSGTVGQVSGANVLTF
v_gene: TRBV9; d_gene: .; abundance: many; j_gene: TRBJ1-2; CDR3nt: TGTGCCAGCAGCGTAGAAGGAGTGAACTATGGCTACACCTTC; CDR3aa: CASSVEGVNYGYTF
v_gene: TRBV6-1; d_gene: TRBD2; abundance: many; j_gene: TRBJ2-2; CDR3nt: TGTGCCAGCAGGCGCCTGGAGGGTAGCGGGGGAGCCGGGGAGCTGTTTTTT; CDR3aa: CASRRLEGSGGAGELFF
v_gene: TRBV3-1; d_gene: TRBD1; abundance: many; j_gene: TRBJ2-1; CDR3nt: TGTGCCAGCAGCCCGACGGTCAGGGACAGGGTATTCTTC; CDR3aa: CASSPTVRDRVFF
v_gene: TRBV4-2; d_gene: TRBD1; abundance: .; j_gene: TRBJ2-5; CDR3nt: TGTACCAGCAGCCAAACACAGGGGGCCGAAGAGACCCAGTACTTC; CDR3aa: CTSSQTQGAEETQYF
v_gene: TRBV6-1; d_gene: .; abundance: many; j_gene: TRBJ2-3; CDR3nt: TGTGCCAGCAGTGAAGTCAGGCGTGATACGCAGTATTTT; CDR3aa: CASSEVRRDTQYF
v_gene: TRBV5-5; d_gene: TRBD2; abundance: many; j_gene: TRBJ2-3; CDR3nt: TGTGCCAGCAGATCATCTGGGAGGGGCACAGATACGCAGTATTTT; CDR3aa: CASRSSGRGTDTQYF
v_gene: TRBV20-1; d_gene: .; abundance: .; j_gene: TRBJ1-5; CDR3nt: TGCAGTGCTAGGGGGGGCGAAGAGACCCAGCATTTT; CDR3aa: CSARGGEETQHF
v_gene: TRBV29-1; d_gene: TRBD1; abundance: .; j_gene: TRBJ1-4; CDR3nt: TGCAGCTTCTTGACAGGGGATAATGAAAAACTGTTTTTT; CDR3aa: CSFLTGDNEKLFF
v_gene: TRBV6-1; d_gene: TRBD1; abundance: many; j_gene: TRBJ1-4; CDR3nt: TGTGCCAGCAGCCCCGGACAGGGGGCCACTAATGAAAAACTGTTTTTT; CDR3aa: CASSPGQGATNEKLFF